This T cell receptor beta chain was recovered during a study of cytomegalovirus exposure and HLA in healthy donors. Study outcomes and limitations: The listing of 150 or so TCR beta chains classed them as cytomegalovirus-associated.

As concerns this clone: What it binds is unknown.

PCR amplification relied on 60 Vbeta primers (plus 13 Jbeta primers). The assay was immunoSEQ multiplex PCR, and TCRdb's table has in-frame clones only and misses some. The sample consists of about 140,000 clones, 60% to 85% of them appearing once. Germline CDR1 SEHNR, CDR2 FQNEAQ (reference sequence). This CDR3 is built from 15 residues. After removal of 5 bases from V and 5 bases from J, the junction contained 5 bases not matched to a gene. The specimen was PBMCs. V and J are TRBV7-9 and TRBJ2-3; 12 nucleotides match TRBD2. The receptor's source is a man aged 18 to 35 in good health and CMV-seronegative. CDR3: CASSHVTSGRDTQYF. CDR3 nucleotides: TGTGCCAGCAGCCACGTGACTAGCGGGAGAGATACGCAGTATTTT.